The next 7 T cell receptor beta chains were all read from a single sample in a study of beta chain features in type 1 diabetes. Expressed TCRB transcripts were sequenced because the isolated RNA had all been reverse transcribed beforehand. Libraries were prepared by immunoSEQ multiplex PCR; TCRdb keeps only in-frame clonotypes and omits some of them. The top ten clones hold just under 0.04% of a sample with over 650,000 clones, roughly 13% of them seen once. Antigens of these TCRs are unknown. Notes on the study in general: Type 1 diabetes patients had TCRB CDR3s that were shorter (moderately but significantly so) in all four CD4+ subsets.

The source material was naive CD4+ T cells from blood. Receptor source: a man aged 18 to 35 with type 1 diabetes.

Notes on this clone: This same CDR3 is encoded by further DNA sequences in the sample. V gene TRBV11-3 combines with J gene TRBJ2-7; no clear D gene. The CDR3 spans 12 residues. Trimming removed 4 bases from V and 4 bases from J, with 8 bases in between. Germline V gene lookup returns CDR1 SGHNT and CDR2 YENEEA. The CDR3 sequence: CASSSGGYEQYF. The CDR3 DNA is TGTGCCAGCAGCTCGGGTGGATACGAGCAGTACTTC.

This sequence joins TRBV7-9 and TRBJ2-1; 13 nucleotides align to TRBD2. Germline trimming cut 3 bases from V and 8 bases from J; bases unmatched to any gene: 13. The germline V gene encodes CDR1 SEHNR and CDR2 FQNEAQ (reference sequence). The CDR3 loop spans 18 amino acids. CDR3 residues: CASSLAIWTSGREDEQFF. The CDR3 DNA follows: TGTGCCAGCAGCTTGGCTATTTGGACTAGCGGGAGAGAGGATGAGCAGTTCTTC.

This clone turned up a few times. The chain carries TRBV4-2 and TRBJ2-6; tentative D call: TRBD2 (5 bases). The germline gives CDR1 LGHNA, CDR2 YNFKEQ. The CDR3 loop spans 18 amino acids. V was shortened by 0 bases and J by 1 base, with 13 bases between the two germline ends. CDR3 loop: CASSQDMDLRSGANVLTF. CDR3 bases: TGTGCCAGCAGCCAAGATATGGACTTACGATCTGGGGCCAACGTCCTGACTTTC.

This clone was seen only a few times. The CDR3 DNA is TGTGCCAGCAGTGTGGCAGGGGGCAATCAGCCCCAGCATTTT. Its protein is CASSVAGGNQPQHF. The chain is built from TRBV25-1 and TRBJ1-5, with D possibly TRBD1 on 6 matching bases. Trimming left V 4 bases short and J 2 bases short, with 9 bases between. CDR3 length: 14 amino acids. The germline V gene encodes CDR1 MGHDK and CDR2 SYGVNS.

Comments on this clone: Other DNA sequences within the sample encode an identical CDR3. V gene TRBV30 combines with J gene TRBJ1-5; D uncertain. Deletions cut 2 bases from V and 1 base from J, with 6 bases between. The germline CDR1 and CDR2 sequences are GTSNPN and SVGIG (reference sequence). This CDR3 contains 13 residues. The CDR3, as DNA: TGTGCCTGGAGTCCGGGGAGCAATCAGCCCCAGCATTTT. Translating it yields CAWSPGSNQPQHF. Combining the CDR3 with reference TRBV30 and TRBJ1-5 gives the whole variable domain SQTIHQWPATLVQPVGSPLSLECTVEGTSNPNLYWYRQAAGRGLQLLFYSVGIGQISSEVPQNLSASRPQDRQFILSSKKLLLSDSGFYLCAWSPGSNQPQHFGDGTRLSIL.

V usage is TRBV10-2 and J usage is TRBJ2-7; possible D gene TRBD1, 6 bases. Germline V gene lookup returns CDR1 WSHSY and CDR2 SAAADI. The ends were cut back, 3 bases at V and 2 bases at J, with 14 bases in the middle. CDR3 length equals 15 residues. Here the CDR3 DNA reads TGCGCCAGCAGTGACCGGGACAAGGTGGCCTACGAGCAGTACTTC. Translated: CASSDRDKVAYEQYF.

This chain connects TRBV2 to TRBJ1-2, with D perhaps matching TRBD1 (5 bases). CDR3 size: 13 residues. Between the trimmed V and J ends, which lost 8 bases and 6 bases, there was a span of 16 bases. The V gene's germline CDR1 is SNHLY and CDR2 FYNNEI. CDR3 protein: CASGGTGWDGYTF. For the CDR3, the DNA is TGTGCCAGCGGGGGGACGGGTTGGGATGGCTACACCTTC.